This T cell receptor (beta chain) was identified during a study of T cells in narcolepsy (dated by TCRdb to 2016 to 2018). About the full investigation: Patients with narcolepsy type 1 or type 2 (NT1, NT2) were enrolled in the study together with healthy control donors. The study used TCR Vbeta sequencing to track clonotypes in blood and CSF while looking for autoreactive T cells in narcolepsy patients that target self-antigens of hypocretin neurons (hypocretin, TRIB2). What the study reported, not specific to this receptor: Certain blood memory CD4+ repertoires from patients and controls had no sequences that matched autoreactive T cell clones. Plots that compared CSF and blood CD4+ T cell clonotypes from the same patient highlighted HCRT-specific and TRIB2-specific autoreactive clonotypes. Patients and controls had comparable numbers of sequenced blood memory CD4+ clonotypes, averaging about 37,000 and 33,000, respectively. Autoreactive clonotypes were reported to be detected serially in the blood of the same patients and of different patients, but not in the blood of healthy controls.

Concerning this clone itself: The target of this receptor is not known. No much larger clone exists at a distance of one base, and base qualities are not known.

The library came from the immunoSEQ multiplex PCR assay. TCRdb holds this immuneACCESS table with in-frame rearrangements only. Some clones are missing; in checked studies, unresolved V genes explain under half, and the rest has no known cause. This sample has over 25,000 clones in its table, and roughly 74% of those were observed once. The top ten hold under 3.5% of the sample. Memory CD4+ T cells were sorted ex vivo from peripheral blood of narcolepsy patients and healthy controls for TCR Vbeta sequencing. At the junction V is shortened by 4 bases and J by 1 base; bases outside the gene matches: 7. From the cysteine up to the phenylalanine, the CDR3 has a length of 16 residues. Only the CDR3 region is kept as DNA, spanning 48 bases read in frame from base 1. The germline V gene supplies CDR1 SGHRS and CDR2 YFSETQ.

Recombination linked TRBV5-1 to TRBJ2-1, with 8 bases matching TRBD2. The material sequenced was CD45RA- memory CD4+ T cells from PBMCs. The sample's cell subset or site label, decoded: memory T cells sorted ex vivo from peripheral blood. The clonotype originates from a human donor with narcolepsy. The nucleotides are TGCGCCAGCAGCCGTCAAAGCGGGGGATCCTACAATGAGCAGTTCTTC. It is translated as CASSRQSGGSYNEQFF.